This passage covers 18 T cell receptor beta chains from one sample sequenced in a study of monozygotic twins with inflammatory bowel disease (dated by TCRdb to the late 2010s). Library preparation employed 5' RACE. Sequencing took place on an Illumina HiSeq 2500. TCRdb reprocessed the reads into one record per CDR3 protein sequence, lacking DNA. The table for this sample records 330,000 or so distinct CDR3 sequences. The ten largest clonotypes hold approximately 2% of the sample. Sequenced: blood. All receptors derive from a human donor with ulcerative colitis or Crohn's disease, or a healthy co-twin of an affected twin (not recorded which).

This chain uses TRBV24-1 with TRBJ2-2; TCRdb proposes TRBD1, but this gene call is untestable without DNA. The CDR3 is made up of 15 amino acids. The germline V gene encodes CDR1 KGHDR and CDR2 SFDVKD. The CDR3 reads CATSDLGTDTGELFF.

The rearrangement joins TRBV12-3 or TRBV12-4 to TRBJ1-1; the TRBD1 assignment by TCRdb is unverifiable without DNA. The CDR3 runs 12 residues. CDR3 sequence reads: CASGTPVRSAFF.

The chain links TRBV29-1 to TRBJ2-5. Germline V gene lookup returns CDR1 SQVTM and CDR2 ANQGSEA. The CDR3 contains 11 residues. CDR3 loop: CSVNVGETQYF.

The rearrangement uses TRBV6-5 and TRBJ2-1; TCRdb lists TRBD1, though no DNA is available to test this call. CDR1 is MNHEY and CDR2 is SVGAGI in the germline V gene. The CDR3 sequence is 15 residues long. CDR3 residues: CASSYSGDTYSEQFF.

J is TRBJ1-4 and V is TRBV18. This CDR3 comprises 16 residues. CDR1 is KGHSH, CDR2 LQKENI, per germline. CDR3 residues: CASSRTGQATNEKLFF.

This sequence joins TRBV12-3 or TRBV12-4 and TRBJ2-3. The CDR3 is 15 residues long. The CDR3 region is CASSLAGVSTDTQYF.

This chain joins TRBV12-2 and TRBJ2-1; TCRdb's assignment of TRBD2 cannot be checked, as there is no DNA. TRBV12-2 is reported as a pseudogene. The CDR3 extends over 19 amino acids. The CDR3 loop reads CASRFGALAGVSPDNEQFF.

CDR3 amino acids: CASSLEPDLREKLFF. The rearrangement uses TRBV5-1 and TRBJ1-4. CDR3 length: 15 residues. CDR1 and CDR2 (germline): SGHRS, YFSETQ.

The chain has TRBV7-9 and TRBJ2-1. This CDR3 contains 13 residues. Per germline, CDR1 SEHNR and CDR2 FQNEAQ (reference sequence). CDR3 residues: CASGYPNSWKQFF. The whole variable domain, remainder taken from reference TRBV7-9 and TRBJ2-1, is DTGVSQNPRHKITKRGQNVTFRCDPISEHNRLYWYRQTLGQGPEFLTYFQNEAQLEKSRLLSDRFSAERPKGSFSTLEIQRTEQGDSAMYLCASGYPNSWKQFFGPGTRLTVL.

Here the CDR3 reads CAWSRALFPNEQFF. The chain employs TRBV30 and TRBJ2-1; TCRdb's D call of TRBD2 is untestable without DNA. Germline V gene sequence: CDR1 GTSNPN, CDR2 SVGIG (reference sequence). The CDR3 extends over 14 amino acids. The full variable domain, in which reference TRBV30 and TRBJ2-1 provide the parts outside the CDR3, is SQTIHQWPATLVQPVGSPLSLECTVEGTSNPNLYWYRQAAGRGLQLLFYSVGIGQISSEVPQNLSASRPQDRQFILSSKKLLLSDSGFYLCAWSRALFPNEQFFGPGTRLTVL.

The CDR3 protein is CSARPPGQGAEQFF. This rearrangement joins TRBV20-1 to TRBJ2-1; TCRdb outputs TRBD1, but without DNA this stays unchecked. This CDR3 has 14 amino acids. Germline V gives CDR1 DFQATT, CDR2 SNEGSKA (reference sequence).

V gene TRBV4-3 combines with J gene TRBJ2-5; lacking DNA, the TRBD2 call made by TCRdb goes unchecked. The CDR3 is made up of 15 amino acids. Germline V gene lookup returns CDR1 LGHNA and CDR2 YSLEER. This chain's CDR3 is CASSQDRASVATQYF.

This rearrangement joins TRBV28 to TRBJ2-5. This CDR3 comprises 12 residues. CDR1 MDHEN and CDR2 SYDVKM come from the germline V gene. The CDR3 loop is CASLGYQETQYF.

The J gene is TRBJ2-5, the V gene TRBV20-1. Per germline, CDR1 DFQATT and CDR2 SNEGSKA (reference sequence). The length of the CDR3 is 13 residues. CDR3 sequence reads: CSAIRVMRETQYF.

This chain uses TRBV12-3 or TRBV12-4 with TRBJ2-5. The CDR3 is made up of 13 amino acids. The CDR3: CASSLTPKVTQYF.

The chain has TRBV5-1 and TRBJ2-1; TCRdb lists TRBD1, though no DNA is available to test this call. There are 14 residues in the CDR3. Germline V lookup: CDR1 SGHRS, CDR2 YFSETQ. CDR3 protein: CASSLGLGRDEQFF.

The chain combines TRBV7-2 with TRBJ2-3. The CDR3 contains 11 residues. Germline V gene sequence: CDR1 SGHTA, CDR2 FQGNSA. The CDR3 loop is CASRLTDTQYF. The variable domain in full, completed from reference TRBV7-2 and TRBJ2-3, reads GAGVSQSPSNKVTEKGKDVELRCDPISGHTALYWYRQSLGQGLEFLIYFQGNSAPDKSGLPSDRFSAERTGGSVSTLTIQRTQQEDSAVYLCASRLTDTQYFGPGTRLTVL.

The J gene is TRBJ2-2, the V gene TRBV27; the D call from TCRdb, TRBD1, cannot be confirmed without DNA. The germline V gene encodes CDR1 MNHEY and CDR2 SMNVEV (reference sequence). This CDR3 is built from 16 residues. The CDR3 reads CASSLLEGAGTGELFF.